One T cell receptor beta chain is described in this entry. Its antigen remains unidentified. Germline CDR1 and CDR2: MNHEY and SMNVEV (reference sequence). The CDR3 covers 15 residues. It was with a sample-barcoded 5' primer and a J-beta primer mix that a second PCR of roughly 7 to 12 cycles was run. Researchers report that a template-switch adaptor with 12 random nucleotides tagged each cDNA molecule. TCRdb ran MiXCR on the 5' RACE reads and lists one entry per CDR3 protein. The table shows roughly 1,300,000 distinct CDR3 sequences, with around 59% occurring only once. These data originate in a study of blood T cells in healthy people across ages. Overall study findings and caveats: A roughly linear age-dependent decrease characterized TCR beta diversity per million T cells. A conclusive naive versus antigen-experienced comparison was prevented by the unsorted PBMCs.

This clonotype originated in a man in his late teens or twenties in good health. Sequencing was performed on blood. The chain recombines TRBV27 with TRBJ2-5; a weak D match, TRBD2 (5 bases). The DNA end is more similar to TRBJ2-7, so the J call may be wrong. The CDR3 reads CASSLFASTHYEQYF. In nucleotides, the CDR3 is TGTGCCAGCAGTTTATTCGCTAGCACCCACTACGAGCAGTACTTC.